This T cell receptor (beta chain) originates from a study of cytomegalovirus exposure and HLA in healthy donors. Study details: The 500 to 750 first-cohort repertoires and the 110 or so validation repertoires shared the same platform, a later analysis reported.

Note on this clone: Its target is not known.

Clones were read by immunoSEQ multiplex PCR, and TCRdb kept only the in-frame ones, dropping some. This sample carries approximately 160,000 clones, about four fifths of them seen once, and the ten largest clones take 9.5% to 13%. Germline CDR1 and CDR2: MNHNY and SVGAGI (reference sequence). The CDR3 contains 15 residues. Trimming cost V 2 bases and J 5 bases; bases outside gene matches: 7. The donors were members of the validation cohort, which comprised about 120 subjects and was separate from the first cohort of 666 subjects. Study results and caveats: First-cohort TCR clusters were later found to tend to co-occur in the 130 or so validation repertoires. As was reported, the classifier diagnosed cytomegalovirus status with high specificity and sensitivity.

The sample taken for sequencing was PBMCs. This TCR was recovered from a man aged 30 to 45 in good health and CMV-seropositive. V is TRBV6-6 and J is TRBJ1-1, with 8 bases aligning to TRBD1. The CDR3 DNA is TGTGCCAGCAGTTACGAGGGACAGGTCGGAACTGAAGCTTTCTTT. The encoded protein is CASSYEGQVGTEAFF.